This is a list of T cell receptor beta chains from one sample in a study of OX40 agonist ivuxolimab in advanced cancers. Clones were sequenced by immunoSEQ multiplex PCR, and TCRdb holds only the in-frame ones, with some missing. This sample has around 53,000 clones, with roughly nine tenths found just once. Sequencing was performed on CD4+ or CD8+ T cells sorted from blood, taken in a trial of the OX40 agonist ivuxolimab. The receptors originated from an adult with an advanced solid tumor such as melanoma, head and neck, liver or kidney cancer. The CDR3 runs from the conserved cysteine through the conserved F or W. The D gene is left open where the match is weak. Expanded clones get a size class; other rows say once, few or many, or leave the size out.

V,J,size,D,DNA,CDR3
TRBV6-6,TRBJ2-7,-,TRBD1,TGTGCCAGCAGTCCCGGGGGACAGGGGACCTTGGCGCAGTACTTC,CASSPGGQGTLAQYF
TRBV5-1,TRBJ1-1,-,TRBD1,TGCGCCACAAGGGCAGACGGGACAGAGAACACTGAAGCTTTCTTT,CATRADGTENTEAFF
TRBV19,TRBJ1-5,medium-sized,-,TGTGCCAGTAGTATCGAGGCACGTAGCAATCAGCCCCAGCATTTT,CASSIEARSNQPQHF
TRBV5-4,TRBJ2-2,-,-,TGTGCCAGCAGCTTGGGATCAGGGAACACCGGGGAGCTGTTTTTT,CASSLGSGNTGELFF
TRBV6-5,TRBJ1-1,-,-,TGTGCCAGCAGTTACGGGCGTATAGGGAACACTGAAGCTTTCTTT,CASSYGRIGNTEAFF
TRBV6-5,TRBJ1-1,-,-,TGTGCCAGCAGTTACTCGACGTGGACTGAAGCTTTCTTT,CASSYSTWTEAFF
TRBV5-1,TRBJ2-3,-,TRBD1,TGCGCCAGCAGCTTAAGGGGGCAGTACGGGGATACGCAGTATTTT,CASSLRGQYGDTQYF
TRBV6-1,TRBJ2-1,-,TRBD1,TGTGCCAGCAGTGGGCTGACCGGGACAGGGAGCAATGAGCAGTTCTTC,CASSGLTGTGSNEQFF
TRBV29-1,TRBJ2-1,few,TRBD1,TGCAGCCACATCGGGACAGGGCTCGATGAGCAGTTCTTC,CSHIGTGLDEQFF
TRBV5-6,TRBJ2-7,-,TRBD2,TGTGCCAGCAGCTCCGGGGGGTACGAGCAGTACTTC,CASSSGGYEQYF
TRBV6-5,TRBJ2-3,-,TRBD2,TGTGCCAGCAGACGGGAGGGAGGGGGCACAGATACGCAGTATTTT,CASRREGGGTDTQYF
TRBV28,TRBJ1-4,-,-,TGTGCCAGCAAGGAATCTGGGTTTAGGCCGACTGAAAAACTGTTTTTT,CASKESGFRPTEKLFF
TRBV30,TRBJ1-3,-,-,TGTGCCTGGAGTGTACAGGGAAACACCATATATTTT,CAWSVQGNTIYF
TRBV29-1,TRBJ2-7,-,-,TGCAGCGTTGTACCCCCGGGGGCTGACGAGCAGTACTTC,CSVVPPGADEQYF
TRBV19,TRBJ1-2,-,-,TGTGCCAGCTCACTTTGGGGGAAAACAGGCAACTATGGCTACACCTTC,CASSLWGKTGNYGYTF
TRBV5-1,TRBJ2-2,-,-,TGCGCCAGCAGCTTGGGGCTACAAGACACCGGGGAGCTGTTTTTT,CASSLGLQDTGELFF
TRBV2,TRBJ2-3,few,-,TGTGCCAGCAGTATTTCTGCAGATAGGACCCGTGGGGACACGCAGTATTTT,CASSISADRTRGDTQYF
TRBV6-6,TRBJ1-6,-,-,TGTGCCAGCAGCCTTGTCCCCCCCCTCCACTTT,CASSLVPPLHF
TRBV6-7,TRBJ2-7,-,-,-,CASPEQSKFGRGSRLEYF
TRBV7-7,TRBJ2-1,-,TRBD2,TGTGCCAGCAGCTTACAAGGGGGGAGCGGGGGGAACAATGAGCAGTTCTTC,CASSLQGGSGGNNEQFF
TRBV10-1,TRBJ2-5,-,-,TGCGCCAGCAGTTGGGGTCAAGAGACCCAGTACTTC,CASSWGQETQYF
TRBV19,TRBJ1-1,-,-,TGTGCCAGTAGTTTTTGGAGGAACACTGAAGCTTTCTTT,CASSFWRNTEAFF
TRBV7-3,TRBJ2-7,-,-,TGTGCCAGCAGCTTACAGTTTTTCGACGAGCAGTACTTC,CASSLQFFDEQYF
TRBV6-1,TRBJ1-6,-,TRBD1,TGTGCCAGCAGTCGGGACAGCTCCTATAATTCACCCCTCCACTTT,CASSRDSSYNSPLHF
TRBV29-1,TRBJ2-2,-,-,TGCAGCGTTGACGAGGGGCAGGGTAGGGGCACCGGGGAGCTGTTTTTT,CSVDEGQGRGTGELFF
TRBV7-3,TRBJ2-3,-,TRBD1,TGTGCCAGCAGCCCTAGACAGGGGGCAGGTACAGATACGCAGTATTTT,CASSPRQGAGTDTQYF
TRBV6-6,TRBJ1-2,-,TRBD1,TGTGCCAGCACCCCGGACAGGGTGGGCTATGGCTACACCTTC,CASTPDRVGYGYTF
TRBV5-1,TRBJ2-5,-,-,TGCGCCAGCTGGGACGGGACGCGGGAGACCCAGTACTTC,CASWDGTRETQYF